The 9 T cell receptor beta chains listed next were all sequenced from one sample in a study of blood T cell repertoires in COVID-19 (dated by TCRdb to about 2020). The library was obtained by the immunoSEQ multiplex PCR assay. The source is immuneACCESS, and TCRdb retained only in-frame sequences with V and J called. Part of the clones is not carried over; for the studies checked, unresolved V genes explain less than half of this, and the remainder is unexplained. A total of about 180,000 clones appear in this sample, 88% of them only once. The ten most abundant clones make up around 9.5% of the sample. Sequencing was carried out using PBMCs or T cells enriched from blood (not recorded which). All receptors derive from a woman in her late teens or twenties who had recovered from COVID-19.

V is TRBV3-1 (or the pseudogene TRBV3-2) and J is TRBJ2-1, with a tentative D call TRBD1 (6 bases). The CDR3 runs 15 residues. The V and J ends lost 2 bases and 1 base respectively, with 9 bases between them. Germline assignment: CDR1 LGHDT and CDR2 YNNKEL (reference sequence). The CDR3 DNA reads as TGTGCCAGCAGCCAAACCCAGGGGTCCTACAATGAGCAGTTCTTC. Translation gives CASSQTQGSYNEQFF.

This chain connects TRBV2 to TRBJ1-5; 8 bases are shared with TRBD1. Germline CDR1 reads SNHLY; CDR2 reads FYNNEI. Unmatched junction bases numbered 6, after V lost 8 bases and J lost 6 bases. CDR3 length: 13 amino acids. Here the CDR3 DNA reads TGTGCCAGCGGCAGGGGGCGCGGTCAGCCCCAGCATTTT. Its translation is CASGRGRGQPQHF.

The V and J genes are TRBV2 and TRBJ1-6; the match to TRBD1 covers 8 bases. The germline V gene has CDR1 SNHLY and CDR2 FYNNEI. J gave up 3 bases and V 4 bases, and 17 bases lay outside the gene matches. This CDR3 is 20 amino acids long. The CDR3 coding sequence is TGTGCCAGCAGTGGGAGGATAACAGGGGGGTTCGGTTTCTATAATTCACCCCTCCACTTT. The encoded protein is CASSGRITGGFGFYNSPLHF. Looking up the rest from reference TRBV2 and TRBJ1-6 gives the full variable domain: EPEVTQTPSHQVTQMGQEVILRCVPISNHLYFYWYRQILGQKVEFLVSFYNNEISEKSEIFDDQFSVERPDGSNFTLKIRSTKLEDSAMYFCASSGRITGGFGFYNSPLHFGNGTRLTVT.

The chain has TRBV10-2 and TRBJ2-7, with 9 bases matching TRBD1. CDR3 length equals 15 residues. Per germline, CDR1 WSHSY and CDR2 SAAADI. J lost 4 bases, V lost 8 bases, and 12 bases had no gene match. The CDR3 DNA reads TGCGCCAGCCGCCCTACAGGGGGCTATCTATACGAGCAGTACTTC. Its translation: CASRPTGGYLYEQYF.

The chain is built from TRBV29-1 and TRBJ1-3; D possibly corresponds to TRBD1 (5 bases). CDR3 length: 13 residues. Trimming removed 4 bases from V and 2 bases from J, with 9 bases in between. Germline CDR1 SQVTM, CDR2 ANQGSEA. The CDR3 here is CSVVAGPGNTIYF. The CDR3 DNA reads as TGCAGCGTTGTGGCAGGGCCTGGAAACACCATATATTTT.

V gene TRBV6-4 combines with J gene TRBJ2-1; 13 bases are a match to TRBD2. This CDR3 is built from 15 residues. In germline, CDR1 is MRHNA, CDR2 SNTAGT. Trimming removed 6 bases from V and 6 bases from J; junction bases left unmatched: 5. DNA for the CDR3: TGTGCCAGCAGCCTGGGACTAGCGGGGCCCAATGAGCAGTTCTTC. This gives the protein CASSLGLAGPNEQFF.

CDR3 sequence reads: CASRTGDEKLFF. The DNA of the CDR3 is TGTGCCAGCAGGACAGGGGATGAAAAACTGTTTTTT. The gene calls are TRBV28 and TRBJ1-4; 8 bases are shared with TRBD1. CDR1 is MDHEN, CDR2 SYDVKM, per germline. The CDR3 runs 12 residues. Trimming removed 6 bases from V and 6 bases from J; junction bases left unmatched: 0.

The chain couples TRBV10-3 to TRBJ2-1; 9 bases agree with TRBD2. The trim removed 4 bases at V and 7 bases at J, leaving 5 bases unmatched. From germline, CDR1 is ENHRY and CDR2 SYGVKD. The CDR3 is 14 residues long. The CDR3: CAISVAGVGNEQFF. CDR3 sequence (DNA): TGTGCCATCAGTGTAGCGGGAGTGGGGAATGAGCAGTTCTTC.

The genes are TRBV2 and TRBJ2-7, with D maybe TRBD1 (6 bases). CDR1 is SNHLY, CDR2 FYNNEI, per germline. V was trimmed by 7 bases and J by 2 bases, leaving 18 bases between them. The CDR3 is 15 amino acids. The CDR3 loop is CASTKTAGDAYEQYF. CDR3 in DNA: TGTGCCAGCACTAAGACGGCAGGGGATGCCTACGAGCAGTACTTC.